The entry that follows covers one TCR beta chain sequence. Its antigen is not identified. The V and J ends lost 2 bases and 1 base respectively, with 11 bases between them. The CDR3 consists of 15 residues. Germline V CDR1 and CDR2: MNHNS, SASEGT. The data are from a study of T cell responses to AZD1222 COVID-19 vaccine. Second-dose schedules of about 4 or about 12 weeks were combined. Libraries were prepared by immunoSEQ multiplex PCR; TCRdb keeps only in-frame clonotypes and omits some of them. The sample consists of approximately 200,000 clones, 90% to 95% of them appearing once. Study findings and constraints: Females outnumbered males among donors, who were mostly white British; clonal diversity was possibly underestimated.

Sequenced material: peripheral blood, taken 28 days after the second AZD1222 dose. This rearrangement joins TRBV6-1 to TRBJ1-1; D is ambiguous. The clonotype originates from an adult who received the AZD1222 COVID-19 vaccine. CDR3 nucleotide sequence: TGTGCCAGCAGTGAATACGGCCGAACGAACACTGAAGCTTTCTTT. This translates into CASSEYGRTNTEAFF.